Listed below are T cell receptor beta chains from one sample, sequenced in a study of blood T cell repertoires in COVID-19. Generated by immunoSEQ multiplex PCR, the TCRdb table keeps only in-frame clones and is missing some. The data hold a few hundred thousand clones, with 85% observed a single time. Sequenced: peripheral blood. Receptors originate from a woman in her 50s with active or convalescent COVID-19. Each CDR3 is given with its conserved first and last residue. Each record gives: J gene, clone size, D gene, V gene, CDR3 length, CDR3 protein, CDR3 DNA. The D gene is left open where the match is weak. Size tells how often a clone was seen (once, few, many) or the class of an expanded clone, and some rows leave it out.

J gene: TRBJ2-1
clone size: -
D gene: -
V gene: TRBV1
CDR3 length: 16
CDR3 protein: CTSSQDHRGQGDEQFF
CDR3 DNA: TGCACCAGCAGCCAAGATCATAGGGGACAGGGAGATGAGCAGTTCTTC

J gene: TRBJ2-7
clone size: -
D gene: TRBD2
V gene: TRBV7-9
CDR3 length: 19
CDR3 protein: CASSPRGPLTSGGSYEQYF
CDR3 DNA: TGTGCCAGCAGCCCCCGAGGGCCCCTGACTAGCGGGGGCTCCTACGAGCAGTACTTC

J gene: TRBJ1-1
clone size: -
D gene: -
V gene: TRBV18
CDR3 length: 15
CDR3 protein: CASSPVTELNTEAFF
CDR3 DNA: TGTGCCAGCTCACCAGTGACAGAACTTAACACTGAAGCTTTCTTT

J gene: TRBJ1-6
clone size: -
D gene: -
V gene: TRBV7-2
CDR3 length: 14
CDR3 protein: CASSLDRAVRPLHF
CDR3 DNA: TGTGCCAGCAGCTTAGACAGGGCGGTTAGGCCCCTCCACTTT

J gene: TRBJ2-2
clone size: -
D gene: TRBD1
V gene: TRBV18
CDR3 length: 15
CDR3 protein: CASSPDRVNTGELFF
CDR3 DNA: TGTGCCAGCTCACCCGACAGGGTGAACACCGGGGAGCTGTTTTTT

J gene: TRBJ2-1
clone size: -
D gene: TRBD1
V gene: TRBV11-2
CDR3 length: 18
CDR3 protein: CASSTMTVAGGVGNEQFF
CDR3 DNA: TGTGCCAGCAGCACCATGACTGTCGCAGGGGGAGTAGGGAATGAGCAGTTCTTC

J gene: TRBJ1-4
clone size: once
D gene: -
V gene: TRBV14
CDR3 length: 18
CDR3 protein: CASSQVRGGYGTNEKLFF
CDR3 DNA: TGTGCCAGCAGCCAAGTTCGAGGAGGGTATGGGACTAATGAAAAACTGTTTTTT

J gene: TRBJ1-2
clone size: -
D gene: -
V gene: TRBV20-1
CDR3 length: 13
CDR3 protein: CSASTGDYYGYTF
CDR3 DNA: TGCAGTGCTAGTACGGGAGATTACTATGGCTACACCTTC

J gene: TRBJ2-2
clone size: -
D gene: -
V gene: TRBV15
CDR3 length: 16
CDR3 protein: CATSRDIRGSSGELFF
CDR3 DNA: TGTGCCACCAGCAGAGATATTCGGGGTAGCTCCGGGGAGCTGTTTTTT

J gene: TRBJ1-1
clone size: -
D gene: -
V gene: TRBV30
CDR3 length: 14
CDR3 protein: CAWRSGVMNTEAFF
CDR3 DNA: TGTGCCTGGAGGAGCGGGGTGATGAACACTGAAGCTTTCTTT

J gene: TRBJ2-1
clone size: -
D gene: -
V gene: TRBV21-1
CDR3 length: 13
CDR3 protein: CASSKSRGNEQFF
CDR3 DNA: TGTGCCAGCAGCAAAAGTCGGGGTAATGAGCAGTTCTTC

J gene: TRBJ1-5
clone size: few
D gene: TRBD1
V gene: TRBV12-3/TRBV12-4
CDR3 length: 13
CDR3 protein: CASTGTGNQPQHF
CDR3 DNA: TGTGCCAGCACCGGGACAGGGAATCAGCCCCAGCATTTT

J gene: TRBJ2-5
clone size: -
D gene: TRBD2
V gene: TRBV6-5
CDR3 length: 16
CDR3 protein: CASSYMREWGQETQYF
CDR3 DNA: TGTGCCAGCAGTTACATGCGGGAGTGGGGCCAAGAGACCCAGTACTTC

J gene: TRBJ2-3
clone size: -
D gene: TRBD2
V gene: TRBV27
CDR3 length: 15
CDR3 protein: CASSSLAGDWDTQYF
CDR3 DNA: TGTGCCAGCAGCTCACTAGCGGGAGATTGGGATACGCAGTATTTT

J gene: TRBJ2-3
clone size: -
D gene: TRBD1
V gene: TRBV18
CDR3 length: 17
CDR3 protein: CASSPTTNRGLSDTQYF
CDR3 DNA: TGTGCCAGCTCACCGACCACGAACAGGGGGCTATCAGATACGCAGTATTTT

J gene: TRBJ2-7
clone size: -
D gene: -
V gene: TRBV9
CDR3 length: 16
CDR3 protein: CASSVGTEGGVSEQYF
CDR3 DNA: TGTGCCAGCAGCGTAGGGACTGAAGGGGGGGTTTCCGAGCAGTACTTC

J gene: TRBJ2-7
clone size: -
D gene: -
V gene: TRBV10-3
CDR3 length: 16
CDR3 protein: CAISESGTYRYYEQYF
CDR3 DNA: TGTGCCATCAGTGAGTCTGGTACCTACCGATACTACGAGCAGTACTTC

J gene: TRBJ1-2
clone size: -
D gene: TRBD1
V gene: TRBV5-6
CDR3 length: 14
CDR3 protein: CASSRTGEVYGYTF
CDR3 DNA: TGTGCCAGCAGCCGAACAGGGGAGGTCTATGGCTACACCTTC

J gene: TRBJ2-1
clone size: many
D gene: TRBD2
V gene: TRBV2
CDR3 length: 14
CDR3 protein: CASSRLAGYNEQFF
CDR3 DNA: TGTGCCAGCAGTAGACTAGCGGGGTACAATGAGCAGTTCTTC

J gene: TRBJ1-1
clone size: -
D gene: TRBD1
V gene: TRBV27
CDR3 length: 17
CDR3 protein: CASSLSRGQVGNTEAFF
CDR3 DNA: TGTGCCAGCAGTCTCTCTAGGGGGCAAGTGGGGAACACTGAAGCTTTCTTT

J gene: TRBJ2-1
clone size: -
D gene: -
V gene: TRBV29-1
CDR3 length: 14
CDR3 protein: CSVSFQSLGGEQFF
CDR3 DNA: TGCAGCGTCTCTTTTCAGAGTCTCGGGGGTGAGCAGTTCTTC

J gene: TRBJ2-2
clone size: -
D gene: -
V gene: TRBV28
CDR3 length: 17
CDR3 protein: CASSRVEGPYQGGELFF
CDR3 DNA: TGTGCCAGCTCGAGGGTGGAGGGGCCTTATCAGGGCGGGGAGCTGTTTTTT

J gene: TRBJ2-5
clone size: once
D gene: -
V gene: TRBV5-1
CDR3 length: 13
CDR3 protein: CASSLGPEETQYF
CDR3 DNA: TGCGCCAGCAGCTTGGGTCCAGAAGAGACCCAGTACTTC

J gene: TRBJ1-6
clone size: -
D gene: -
V gene: TRBV9
CDR3 length: 16
CDR3 protein: CASSPQGGDANSPLHF
CDR3 DNA: TGTGCCAGCAGCCCTCAAGGCGGGGACGCGAATTCACCCCTCCACTTT

J gene: TRBJ2-1
clone size: -
D gene: -
V gene: TRBV13
CDR3 length: 17
CDR3 protein: CASSIRRLGEMDNEQFF
CDR3 DNA: TGTGCCAGCAGCATTCGGCGCCTAGGGGAAATGGACAATGAGCAGTTCTTC

J gene: TRBJ2-2
clone size: -
D gene: TRBD1
V gene: TRBV7-9
CDR3 length: 16
CDR3 protein: CASSQRGGTGTGELFF
CDR3 DNA: TGTGCCAGCAGCCAGCGTGGGGGGACAGGGACCGGGGAGCTGTTTTTT

J gene: TRBJ2-3
clone size: -
D gene: TRBD2
V gene: TRBV5-1
CDR3 length: 15
CDR3 protein: CASTWASGGGDTQYF
CDR3 DNA: TGCGCCAGCACCTGGGCTAGCGGAGGAGGAGATACGCAGTATTTT

J gene: TRBJ1-2
clone size: -
D gene: TRBD1
V gene: TRBV5-1
CDR3 length: 18
CDR3 protein: CASSLAFQEGAVSDGYTF
CDR3 DNA: TGCGCCAGCAGCTTGGCCTTCCAAGAGGGGGCAGTTTCGGATGGCTACACCTTC

J gene: TRBJ2-2
clone size: -
D gene: TRBD1
V gene: TRBV6-1
CDR3 length: 16
CDR3 protein: CASRESGTGVGGELFF
CDR3 DNA: TGTGCCAGCAGAGAAAGTGGGACAGGGGTTGGCGGGGAGCTGTTTTTT

J gene: TRBJ1-3
clone size: -
D gene: -
V gene: TRBV3-1/TRBV3-2
CDR3 length: 14
CDR3 protein: CASSTRATGNTIYF
CDR3 DNA: TGTGCCAGCAGCACGCGAGCCACTGGAAACACCATATATTTT

J gene: TRBJ2-7
clone size: -
D gene: TRBD1
V gene: TRBV5-4
CDR3 length: 16
CDR3 protein: CASSSGTGKAGYEQYF
CDR3 DNA: TGTGCCAGCAGCTCTGGGACAGGGAAGGCGGGCTACGAGCAGTACTTC

J gene: TRBJ1-6
clone size: few
D gene: -
V gene: TRBV2
CDR3 length: 15
CDR3 protein: CASSDVQGSNSPLHF
CDR3 DNA: TGTGCCAGCAGTGATGTGCAGGGCAGTAATTCACCCCTCCACTTT

J gene: TRBJ2-1
clone size: -
D gene: TRBD1
V gene: TRBV10-3
CDR3 length: 14
CDR3 protein: CAITPDRAYNEQFF
CDR3 DNA: TGTGCCATCACCCCGGACAGGGCTTACAATGAGCAGTTCTTC

J gene: TRBJ2-7
clone size: few
D gene: -
V gene: TRBV4-1
CDR3 length: 14
CDR3 protein: CASSQEFSSYEQYF
CDR3 DNA: TGCGCCAGCAGCCAAGAGTTTAGCTCCTACGAGCAGTACTTC

J gene: TRBJ2-4
clone size: -
D gene: -
V gene: TRBV19
CDR3 length: 19
CDR3 protein: CASTPLGVLSTSSKNIQYF
CDR3 DNA: TGTGCCAGTACCCCACTCGGGGTGCTCTCGACTAGTAGCAAAAACATTCAGTACTTC

J gene: TRBJ2-7
clone size: -
D gene: TRBD2
V gene: TRBV5-4
CDR3 length: 16
CDR3 protein: CASSLALGTSSYEQYF
CDR3 DNA: TGTGCCAGCAGCTTGGCTTTGGGGACTAGCTCCTACGAGCAGTACTTC

J gene: TRBJ2-7
clone size: -
D gene: -
V gene: TRBV7-8
CDR3 length: 13
CDR3 protein: CASSLESHYEQYF
CDR3 DNA: TGTGCCAGCAGCTTAGAGAGTCACTACGAGCAGTACTTC

J gene: TRBJ2-7
clone size: once
D gene: -
V gene: TRBV4-2
CDR3 length: 12
CDR3 protein: CASSSTTYEQYF
CDR3 DNA: TGTGCCAGCAGTTCTACGACCTACGAGCAGTACTTC

J gene: TRBJ1-2
clone size: -
D gene: TRBD1
V gene: TRBV19
CDR3 length: 15
CDR3 protein: CASSTTQTGGVGYTF
CDR3 DNA: TGTGCCAGTAGTACGACCCAGACAGGGGGAGTAGGCTACACCTTC

J gene: TRBJ1-5
clone size: -
D gene: -
V gene: TRBV19
CDR3 length: 15
CDR3 protein: CASNVPGDVNQPQHF
CDR3 DNA: TGTGCCAGTAACGTTCCAGGGGACGTAAATCAGCCCCAGCATTTT

J gene: TRBJ2-1
clone size: -
D gene: -
V gene: TRBV29-1
CDR3 length: 9
CDR3 protein: CSHEEGKFF
CDR3 DNA: TGCAGCCATGAGGAGGGGAAGTTCTTC

J gene: TRBJ2-3
clone size: -
D gene: TRBD2
V gene: TRBV2
CDR3 length: 15
CDR3 protein: CASSKASGRTDTQYF
CDR3 DNA: TGTGCCAGTTCTAAGGCTAGCGGGAGAACAGATACGCAGTATTTT

J gene: TRBJ1-2
clone size: -
D gene: -
V gene: TRBV12-3/TRBV12-4
CDR3 length: 13
CDR3 protein: CASRPNRSYGYTF
CDR3 DNA: TGTGCCAGCAGGCCAAACAGGAGTTATGGCTACACCTTC

J gene: TRBJ2-7
clone size: -
D gene: -
V gene: TRBV3-1/TRBV3-2
CDR3 length: 17
CDR3 protein: CASSQEPGLAGSYEQYF
CDR3 DNA: TGTGCCAGCAGCCAAGAACCGGGTCTAGCCGGCTCCTACGAGCAGTACTTC